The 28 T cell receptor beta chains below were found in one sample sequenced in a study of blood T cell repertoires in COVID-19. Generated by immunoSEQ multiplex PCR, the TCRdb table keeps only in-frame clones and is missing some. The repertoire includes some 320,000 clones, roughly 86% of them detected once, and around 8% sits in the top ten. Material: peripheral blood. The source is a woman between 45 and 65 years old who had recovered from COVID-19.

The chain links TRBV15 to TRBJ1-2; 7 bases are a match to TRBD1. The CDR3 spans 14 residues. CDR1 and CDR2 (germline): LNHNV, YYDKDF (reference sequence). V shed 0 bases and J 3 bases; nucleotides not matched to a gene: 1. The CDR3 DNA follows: TGTGCCACCAGCAGAGACGGGACAGACTATGGCTACACCTTC. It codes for CATSRDGTDYGYTF.

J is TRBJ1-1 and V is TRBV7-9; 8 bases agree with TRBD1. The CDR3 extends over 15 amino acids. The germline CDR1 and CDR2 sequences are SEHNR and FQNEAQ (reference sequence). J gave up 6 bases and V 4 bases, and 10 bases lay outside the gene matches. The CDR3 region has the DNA TGTGCCAGCAGCTCTAGGGTACAGGGGGTTGCTGAAGCTTTCTTT. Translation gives CASSSRVQGVAEAFF.

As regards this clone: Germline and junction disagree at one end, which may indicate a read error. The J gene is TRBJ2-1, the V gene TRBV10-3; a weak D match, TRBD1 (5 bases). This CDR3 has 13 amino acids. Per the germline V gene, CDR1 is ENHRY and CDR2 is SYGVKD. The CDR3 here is CAIREVRDNEQFF. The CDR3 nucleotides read TGTGCCATCCGTGAGGTCAGGGACAATGAGCAGTTCTTC.

Written as DNA, the CDR3 is TGTGCCAGCAGCTTATTCCCGGACAATGAGCAGTTCTTC. It specifies CASSLFPDNEQFF. V gene TRBV11-3 combines with J gene TRBJ2-1; no reliable D call. V was shortened by 2 bases and J by 5 bases, with 7 bases between the two germline ends. The CDR3 spans 13 residues. Germline V gene lookup returns CDR1 SGHNT and CDR2 YENEEA.

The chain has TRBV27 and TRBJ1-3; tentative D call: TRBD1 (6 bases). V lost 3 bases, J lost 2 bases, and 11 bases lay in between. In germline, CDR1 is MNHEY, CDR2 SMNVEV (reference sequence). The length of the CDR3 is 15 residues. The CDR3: CASSFSGGPGNTIYF. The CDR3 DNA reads TGTGCCAGCAGTTTTAGCGGGGGGCCTGGAAACACCATATATTTT.

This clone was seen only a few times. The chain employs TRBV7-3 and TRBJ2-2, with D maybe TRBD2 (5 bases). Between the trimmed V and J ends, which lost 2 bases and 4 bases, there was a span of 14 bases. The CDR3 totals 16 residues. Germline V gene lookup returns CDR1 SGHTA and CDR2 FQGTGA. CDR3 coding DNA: TGTGCCAGCAGCTTAGGGCTAGCCTCGGGCACCGGGGAGCTGTTTTTT. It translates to CASSLGLASGTGELFF.

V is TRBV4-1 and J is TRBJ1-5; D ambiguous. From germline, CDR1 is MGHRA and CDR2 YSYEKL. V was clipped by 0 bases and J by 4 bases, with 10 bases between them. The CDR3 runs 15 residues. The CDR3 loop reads CASSQDRNRNQPQHF. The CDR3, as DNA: TGCGCCAGCAGCCAAGACAGGAATCGTAATCAGCCCCAGCATTTT.

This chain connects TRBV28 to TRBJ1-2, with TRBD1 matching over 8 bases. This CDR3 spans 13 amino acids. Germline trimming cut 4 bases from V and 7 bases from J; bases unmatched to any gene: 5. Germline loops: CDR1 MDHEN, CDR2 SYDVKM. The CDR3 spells CASSSGGAGGYTF. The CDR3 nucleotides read TGTGCCAGCAGTTCAGGGGGCGCCGGTGGCTACACCTTC.

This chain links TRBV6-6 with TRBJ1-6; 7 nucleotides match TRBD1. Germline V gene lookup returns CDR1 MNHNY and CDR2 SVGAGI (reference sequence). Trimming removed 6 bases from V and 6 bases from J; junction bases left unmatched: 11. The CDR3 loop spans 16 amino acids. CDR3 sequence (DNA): TGTGCCAGCAGCCGAGGAACAGGGGCAGCTAATTCACCCCTCCACTTT. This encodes CASSRGTGAANSPLHF.

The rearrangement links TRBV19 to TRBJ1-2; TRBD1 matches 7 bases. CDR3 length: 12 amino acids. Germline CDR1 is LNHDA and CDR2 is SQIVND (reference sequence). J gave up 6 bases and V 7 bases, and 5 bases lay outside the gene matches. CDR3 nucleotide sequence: TGTGCCAGTACCTGGGGGACAGATGGCTACACCTTC. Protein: CASTWGTDGYTF.

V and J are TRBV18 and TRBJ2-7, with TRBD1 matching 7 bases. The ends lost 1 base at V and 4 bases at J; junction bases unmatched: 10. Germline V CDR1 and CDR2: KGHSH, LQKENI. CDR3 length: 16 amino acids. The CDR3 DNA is TGTGCCAGCTCACCACAAGGGTCAGGGGGTACTTACGAGCAGTACTTC. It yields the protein CASSPQGSGGTYEQYF.

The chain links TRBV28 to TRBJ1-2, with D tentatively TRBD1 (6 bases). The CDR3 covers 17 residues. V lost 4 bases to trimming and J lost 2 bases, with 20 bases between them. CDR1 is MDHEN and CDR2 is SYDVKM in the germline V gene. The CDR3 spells CASSYPWSGVVNYGYTF. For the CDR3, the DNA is TGTGCCAGCAGTTACCCTTGGTCAGGGGTGGTAAACTATGGCTACACCTTC.

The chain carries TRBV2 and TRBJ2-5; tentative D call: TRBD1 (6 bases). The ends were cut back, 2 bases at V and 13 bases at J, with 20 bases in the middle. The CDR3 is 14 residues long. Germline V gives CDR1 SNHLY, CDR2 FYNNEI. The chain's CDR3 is CASSEFLGLQGRYF. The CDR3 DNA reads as TGTGCCAGCAGTGAATTCCTGGGCCTACAGGGAAGGTACTTC.

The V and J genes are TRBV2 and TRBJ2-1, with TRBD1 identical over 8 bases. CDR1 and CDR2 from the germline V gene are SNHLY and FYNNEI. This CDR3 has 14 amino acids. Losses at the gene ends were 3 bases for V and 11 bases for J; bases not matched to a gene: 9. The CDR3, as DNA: TGTGCCAGCAGTGACAGGACAGGGTACGTTAAGCAGTTCTTC. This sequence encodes CASSDRTGYVKQFF. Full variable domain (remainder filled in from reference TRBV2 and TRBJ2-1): EPEVTQTPSHQVTQMGQEVILRCVPISNHLYFYWYRQILGQKVEFLVSFYNNEISEKSEIFDDQFSVERPDGSNFTLKIRSTKLEDSAMYFCASSDRTGYVKQFFGPGTRLTVL.

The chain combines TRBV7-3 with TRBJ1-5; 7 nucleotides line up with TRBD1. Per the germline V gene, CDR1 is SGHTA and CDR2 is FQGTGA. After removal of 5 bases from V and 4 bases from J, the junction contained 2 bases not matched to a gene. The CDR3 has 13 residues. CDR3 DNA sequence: TGTGCCAGCAGCCCGACAGGGAATCAGCCCCAGCATTTT. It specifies CASSPTGNQPQHF.

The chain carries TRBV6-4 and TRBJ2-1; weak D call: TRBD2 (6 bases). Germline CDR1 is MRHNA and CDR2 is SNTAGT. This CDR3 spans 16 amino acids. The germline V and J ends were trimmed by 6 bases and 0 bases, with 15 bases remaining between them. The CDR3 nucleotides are TGTGCCAGCAGCCGGGGACTCTCGAGCTCCTACAATGAGCAGTTCTTC. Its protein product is CASSRGLSSSYNEQFF.

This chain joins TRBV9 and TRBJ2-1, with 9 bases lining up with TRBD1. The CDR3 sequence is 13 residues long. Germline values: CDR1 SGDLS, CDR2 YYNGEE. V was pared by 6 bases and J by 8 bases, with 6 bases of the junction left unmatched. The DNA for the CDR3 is TGTGCCAGCATGGACAGGGGTGGAGATGAGCAGTTCTTC. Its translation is CASMDRGGDEQFF.

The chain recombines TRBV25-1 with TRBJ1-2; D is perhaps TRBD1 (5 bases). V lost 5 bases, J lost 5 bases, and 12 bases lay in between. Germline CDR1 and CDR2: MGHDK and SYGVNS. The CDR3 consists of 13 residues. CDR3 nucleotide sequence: TGTGCCAGCAGTCATGACCAGGGTTATGGCTACACCTTC. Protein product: CASSHDQGYGYTF.

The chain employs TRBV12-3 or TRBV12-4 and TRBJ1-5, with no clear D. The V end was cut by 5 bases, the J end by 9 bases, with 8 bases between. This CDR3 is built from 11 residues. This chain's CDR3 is CASSRVGPQHF. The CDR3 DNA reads TGTGCCAGCAGTCGGGTGGGGCCCCAGCATTTT.

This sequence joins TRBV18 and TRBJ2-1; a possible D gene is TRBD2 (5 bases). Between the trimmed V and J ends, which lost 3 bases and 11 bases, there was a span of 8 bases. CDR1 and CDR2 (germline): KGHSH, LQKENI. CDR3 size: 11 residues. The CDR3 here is CASSPEAQQFF. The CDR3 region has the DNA TGTGCCAGCTCACCGGAGGCACAGCAGTTCTTC.

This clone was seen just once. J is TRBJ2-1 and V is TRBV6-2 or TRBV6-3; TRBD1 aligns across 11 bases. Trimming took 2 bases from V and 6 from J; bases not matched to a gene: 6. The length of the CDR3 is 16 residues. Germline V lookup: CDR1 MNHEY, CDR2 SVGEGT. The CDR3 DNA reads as TGTGCCAGCAGTTACGAACGGGACAGGGGGATCAATGAGCAGTTCTTC. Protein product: CASSYERDRGINEQFF.

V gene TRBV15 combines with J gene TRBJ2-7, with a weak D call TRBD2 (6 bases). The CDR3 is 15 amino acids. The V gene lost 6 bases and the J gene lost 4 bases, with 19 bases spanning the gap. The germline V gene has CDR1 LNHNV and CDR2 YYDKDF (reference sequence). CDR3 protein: CATSQGLTSTYEQYF. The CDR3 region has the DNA TGTGCCACCAGTCAAGGACTAACGAGTACTTACGAGCAGTACTTC.

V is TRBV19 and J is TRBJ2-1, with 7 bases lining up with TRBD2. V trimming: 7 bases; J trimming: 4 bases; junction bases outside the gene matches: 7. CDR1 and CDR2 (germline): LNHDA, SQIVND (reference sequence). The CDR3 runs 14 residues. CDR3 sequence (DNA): TGTGCCAGTACCTCCATGGGGGGGTACAATGAGCAGTTCTTC. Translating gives CASTSMGGYNEQFF.

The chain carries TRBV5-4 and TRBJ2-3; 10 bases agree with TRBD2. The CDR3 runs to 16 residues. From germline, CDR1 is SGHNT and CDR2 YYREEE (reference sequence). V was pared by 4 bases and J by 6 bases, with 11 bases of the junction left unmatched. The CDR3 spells CASSPEREGGKDTQYF. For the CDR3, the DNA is TGTGCCAGCAGCCCGGAGCGGGAGGGGGGGAAGGATACGCAGTATTTT.

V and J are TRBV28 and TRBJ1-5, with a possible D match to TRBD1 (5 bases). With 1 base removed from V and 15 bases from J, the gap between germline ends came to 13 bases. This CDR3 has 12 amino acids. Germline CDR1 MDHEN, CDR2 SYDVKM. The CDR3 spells CASSLSGFGPHF. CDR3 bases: TGTGCCAGCAGTTTATCAGGGTTCGGTCCGCATTTT.

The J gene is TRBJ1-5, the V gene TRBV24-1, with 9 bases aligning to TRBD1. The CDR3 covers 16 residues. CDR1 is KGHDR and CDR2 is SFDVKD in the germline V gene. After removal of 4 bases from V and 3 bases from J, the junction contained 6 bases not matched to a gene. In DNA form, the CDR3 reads TGTGCCACCAGTGACTCCGGGACAGGGACCAATCAGCCCCAGCATTTT. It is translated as CATSDSGTGTNQPQHF.

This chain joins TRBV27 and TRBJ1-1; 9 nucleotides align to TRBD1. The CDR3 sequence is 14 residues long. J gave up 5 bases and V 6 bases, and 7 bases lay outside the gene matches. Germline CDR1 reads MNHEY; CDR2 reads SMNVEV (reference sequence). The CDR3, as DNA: TGTGCCAGCAGGACACAGGGGGCAAGGACTGAAGCTTTCTTT. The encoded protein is CASRTQGARTEAFF.

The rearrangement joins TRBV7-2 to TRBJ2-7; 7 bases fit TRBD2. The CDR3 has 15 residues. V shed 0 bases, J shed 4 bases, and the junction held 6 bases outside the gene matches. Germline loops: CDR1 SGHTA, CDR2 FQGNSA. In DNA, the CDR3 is TGTGCCAGCAGCTTAGCGAGGACTAGGACGTACGAGCAGTACTTC. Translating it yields CASSLARTRTYEQYF.